The clone carrying this T cell receptor (beta chain) appeared a few times. Its matching antigen is unknown. This sample is part of a study of PD-L1 blockade in urothelial cancer. TCRdb's table, derived via immunoSEQ multiplex PCR, lists solely in-frame clones and lacks some. The profile shows 60,000 to 65,000 clones, approximately 80% of them singletons. Whole-study results and caveats: Tumor-associated blood clones were expanded more by durable-benefit patients at 3 weeks.

Time point of the sample: pretreatment peripheral blood. The V end was cut by 0 bases, the J end by 3 bases, with 7 bases between. The CDR3 consists of 13 residues. Germline CDR1 reads SGHRS; CDR2 reads YFSETQ. The rearrangement uses TRBV5-1 and TRBJ2-7; D is perhaps TRBD2 (5 bases). The input for sequencing was PBMCs, taken around atezolizumab (anti-PD-L1) treatment. This receptor was taken from a man aged 65-85 years with urothelial cancer. The CDR3 DNA sequence: TGCGCCAGCAGCTTGGGAGGGAACTACGAGCAGTACTTC. This sequence encodes CASSLGGNYEQYF.